These 22 T cell receptor beta chains came from one sample sequenced in a study of cytomegalovirus exposure and HLA in healthy donors. Vbeta (60) and Jbeta (13) primers were used in the PCR. Generated by immunoSEQ multiplex PCR, the TCRdb table keeps only in-frame clones and is missing some. This table holds roughly 120,000 clones, around 82% found once. Specimen: PBMCs. These receptors were obtained from a woman younger than 45 in good health and CMV-seropositive.

This chain links TRBV10-3 with TRBJ1-2; no firm D call. In germline, CDR1 is ENHRY, CDR2 SYGVKD. Trimming left V 2 bases short and J 3 bases short, with 13 bases between. The CDR3 spans 15 residues. As DNA, the CDR3 is TGTGCCATCAGTGAGGGTCAGCTAGTTCACTATGGCTACACCTTC. Protein sequence: CAISEGQLVHYGYTF.

The chain uses TRBV7-9 and TRBJ1-1; no clear D. V was shortened by 1 base and J by 4 bases, with 13 bases between the two germline ends. Germline assignment: CDR1 SEHNR and CDR2 FQNEAQ (reference sequence). This CDR3 is built from 15 residues. The CDR3 coding sequence is TGTGCCAGCAGCTTAGGTCCGGGTGTGCTCACTGAAGCTTTCTTT. Translation gives CASSLGPGVLTEAFF.

This clone has more than one count but fewer than ten. The chain combines TRBV5-1 with TRBJ1-1, with 11 bases lining up with TRBD1. The trim removed 5 bases at V and 5 bases at J, leaving 8 bases unmatched. The CDR3 consists of 15 residues. Germline CDR1 is SGHRS and CDR2 is YFSETQ. CDR3 sequence: CASSNGQGAHTEAFF. The CDR3, as DNA: TGCGCCAGCAGTAATGGACAGGGGGCGCATACTGAAGCTTTCTTT.

V gene TRBV7-2 combines with J gene TRBJ1-1; TRBD1 matches at 8 bases. Looked up from germline, CDR1 is SGHTA and CDR2 is FQGNSA. Trimming cost V 3 bases and J 0 bases; bases outside gene matches: 3. The CDR3 runs to 15 residues. CDR3 nucleotides: TGTGCCAGCAGCTTCACACAGGGGGTGAACACTGAAGCTTTCTTT. Translating gives CASSFTQGVNTEAFF.

This chain uses TRBV4-1 with TRBJ1-2, with 7 bases lining up with TRBD1. The CDR3 covers 16 residues. The ends lost 0 bases at V and 4 bases at J; junction bases unmatched: 8. Per the germline V gene, CDR1 is MGHRA and CDR2 is YSYEKL. The CDR3 is CASSQEGTDLLYGYTF. The DNA of the CDR3 is TGCGCCAGCAGCCAAGAGGGGACAGATTTACTCTATGGCTACACCTTC.

This chain joins TRBV7-8 and TRBJ2-7; D remains unclear. Per the germline V gene, CDR1 is SGHVS and CDR2 is FQNEAQ. The CDR3 loop spans 16 amino acids. The V and J ends lost 1 base and 0 bases respectively, with 13 bases between them. The CDR3 coding sequence is TGTGCCAGCAGCTTAGAAATAGCTAGACGCTCCTACGAGCAGTACTTC. This translates into CASSLEIARRSYEQYF.

This chain links TRBV14 with TRBJ1-2, with D possibly being TRBD1 (6 bases). V was trimmed by 4 bases and J by 2 bases, leaving 8 bases between them. This CDR3 has 13 residues. The germline CDR1 and CDR2 sequences are SGHDN and FVKESK. CDR3 region: CASSPGTNYGYTF. CDR3 nucleotide sequence: TGTGCCAGCAGCCCTGGGACAAACTATGGCTACACCTTC.

The chain carries TRBV6-1 and TRBJ1-2, with TRBD1 matching 9 bases. Unmatched junction bases numbered 10, after V lost 8 bases and J lost 6 bases. The germline gives CDR1 MNHNS, CDR2 SASEGT. There are 14 residues in the CDR3. The chain's CDR3 is CASYRQGGVDGYTF. CDR3 DNA sequence: TGTGCCAGCTATAGACAGGGGGGGGTGGATGGCTACACCTTC.

This clone was seen a few times. This sequence joins TRBV11-2 and TRBJ1-2; 8 nucleotides align to TRBD1. The ends lost 7 bases at V and 5 bases at J; junction bases unmatched: 18. The CDR3 runs 17 residues. CDR1 and CDR2 from the germline V gene are SGHAT and FQNNGV. Written as DNA, the CDR3 is TGTGCCAGCAACGAATACCGACAGGGGACCGGGCGATATGGCTACACCTTC. This encodes CASNEYRQGTGRYGYTF.

V is TRBV6-6 and J is TRBJ1-2; 9 bases align to TRBD1. Germline CDR1 MNHNY, CDR2 SVGAGI (reference sequence). J was trimmed by 8 bases and V by 6 bases; bases with no gene match: 13. There are 15 residues in the CDR3. Written as DNA, the CDR3 is TGTGCCAGCAGAGACCTCGGGACAGGGCTTCTCGGCTACACCTTC. This gives the protein CASRDLGTGLLGYTF.

This clone turned up a few times. V gene TRBV2 combines with J gene TRBJ2-7; D may be TRBD1 (6 bases). CDR3 length: 13 amino acids. Germline loops: CDR1 SNHLY, CDR2 FYNNEI. Trimming removed 6 bases at V and 6 bases at J, with 15 bases between. The CDR3 DNA is TGTGCCAGCAGCACACAGGAAGGGGGCGAGCAGTACTTC. Amino acid sequence: CASSTQEGGEQYF.

J is TRBJ2-3 and V is TRBV6-4, with 9 positions matching TRBD2. J was trimmed by 4 bases and V by 0 bases; bases with no gene match: 5. In germline, CDR1 is MRHNA, CDR2 SNTAGT. The CDR3 contains 16 residues. CDR3 sequence (DNA): TGTGCCAGCAGTGACTCGATAGCGGGGGCCCCAGATACGCAGTATTTT. It translates to CASSDSIAGAPDTQYF.

The chain couples TRBV28 to TRBJ1-5; TRBD1 is a possible D gene (6 bases). Germline CDR1 and CDR2: MDHEN and SYDVKM. This CDR3 spans 17 amino acids. V lost 4 bases to trimming and J lost 3 bases, with 19 bases between them. The CDR3 DNA is TGTGCCAGCAGTTCTAATACAGGGACCCCTTACAATCAGCCCCAGCATTTT. Its translation: CASSSNTGTPYNQPQHF.

CDR3 residues: CASTGQFDGYTF. The CDR3 DNA sequence: TGTGCCAGCACCGGACAGTTCGATGGCTACACCTTC. The rearrangement uses TRBV6-5 and TRBJ1-2, with D perhaps TRBD1 (6 bases). V dropped 7 bases and J dropped 6 bases, with 12 bases sitting between them. The CDR3 is made up of 12 amino acids. Germline-derived CDR1 and CDR2 are MNHEY and SVGAGI.

The chain employs TRBV5-6 and TRBJ1-6; the D gene is possibly TRBD1 (5 bases). Trimming pared 3 bases from V and 10 bases from J, leaving 20 bases between. This CDR3 has 16 amino acids. CDR1 SGHDT and CDR2 YYEEEE come from the germline V gene. CDR3 sequence reads: CASSSVPDTTISPLHF. DNA of the CDR3: TGTGCCAGCAGCTCTGTACCGGACACAACGATATCACCCCTCCACTTT.

This chain joins TRBV6-1 and TRBJ1-1; D might be TRBD1 (6 bases). Trimming took 6 bases from V and 6 from J, leaving 14 bases between them. CDR1 and CDR2 from the germline V gene are MNHNS and SASEGT. This CDR3 contains 13 residues. The CDR3 loop reads CASSITGIAEAFF. Written as DNA, the CDR3 is TGTGCCAGCAGCATAACAGGGATCGCTGAAGCTTTCTTT.

In its sample, this clone was seen a few times. This chain connects TRBV10-3 to TRBJ1-1, with 7 nucleotides matching TRBD1. The CDR3 consists of 14 residues. V was pared by 5 bases and J by 1 base, with 4 bases of the junction left unmatched. Germline CDR1 reads ENHRY; CDR2 reads SYGVKD. The CDR3 region has the DNA TGTGCCATCAGTTTCCAGGGGGGGAACACTGAAGCTTTCTTT. Amino acid sequence: CAISFQGGNTEAFF.

The chain employs TRBV11-3 and TRBJ1-5; D possibly corresponds to TRBD1 (6 bases). Germline assignment: CDR1 SGHNT and CDR2 YENEEA. Trimming shortened V by 3 bases and J by 4 bases, and 10 bases separated the two germline ends. The length of the CDR3 is 14 residues. The CDR3: CASSFSGDNQPQHF. In DNA form, the CDR3 reads TGTGCCAGCAGCTTCTCAGGGGATAATCAGCCCCAGCATTTT.

This sequence joins TRBV30 and TRBJ1-1; possible D gene TRBD1, 5 bases. The germline V gene encodes CDR1 GTSNPN and CDR2 SVGIG (reference sequence). This CDR3 is built from 15 residues. With 5 bases removed from V and 0 bases from J, the gap between germline ends came to 16 bases. The CDR3 here is CAWGTPGLMNTEAFF. In DNA form, the CDR3 reads TGTGCCTGGGGGACCCCGGGACTGATGAACACTGAAGCTTTCTTT.

In this sample, this clone turned up once. The junction does not match germline at one end; this may be a read error. The chain is built from TRBV7-9 and TRBJ1-2; D gene uncertain. This CDR3 region has 12 residues. CDR1 is SEHNR, CDR2 FQNEAQ, per germline (reference sequence). CDR3: CSSSFIASSYTF. The CDR3 DNA follows: TGTTCCAGCAGCTTTATAGCCAGCAGCTACACCTTC. Supplemented by reference TRBV7-9 and TRBJ1-2, the full variable domain reads DTGVSQNPRHKITKRGQNVTFRCDPISEHNRLYWYRQTLGQGPEFLTYFQNEAQLEKSRLLSDRFSAERPKGSFSTLEIQRTEQGDSAMYLCSSSFIASSYTFGSGTRLTVV.

The J gene is TRBJ1-2, the V gene TRBV7-9; 9 bases align to TRBD1. The CDR3 has 17 amino acids. Germline V gene data show CDR1 as SEHNR and CDR2 as FQNEAQ (reference sequence). After removal of 5 bases from V and 3 bases from J, the junction contained 13 bases not matched to a gene. The CDR3 bases are TGTGCCAGCAGCATCACCCGGGACAGGGCAGGGGACTATGGCTACACCTTC. This codes for CASSITRDRAGDYGYTF.

This sequence joins TRBV29-1 and TRBJ2-1; D might be TRBD2 (6 bases). Germline lookup yields CDR1 SQVTM and CDR2 ANQGSEA. The CDR3 is made up of 16 amino acids. The V and J ends lost 7 bases and 0 bases respectively, with 19 bases between them. Here the CDR3 reads CSAPTVAESSYNEQFF. For the CDR3, the DNA is TGCAGCGCCCCGACCGTAGCGGAAAGCTCCTACAATGAGCAGTTCTTC.